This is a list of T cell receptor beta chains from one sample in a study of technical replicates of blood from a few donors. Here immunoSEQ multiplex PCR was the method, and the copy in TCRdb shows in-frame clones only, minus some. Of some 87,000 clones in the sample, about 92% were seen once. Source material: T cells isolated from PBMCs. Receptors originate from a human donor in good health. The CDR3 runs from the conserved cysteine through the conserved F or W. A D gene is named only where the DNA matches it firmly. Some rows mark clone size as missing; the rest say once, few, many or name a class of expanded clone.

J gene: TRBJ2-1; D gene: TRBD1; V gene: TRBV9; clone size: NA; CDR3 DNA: TGTGCCAGCAGCACGGGACAGGGTGTGAATGAGCAGTTCTTC; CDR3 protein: CASSTGQGVNEQFF
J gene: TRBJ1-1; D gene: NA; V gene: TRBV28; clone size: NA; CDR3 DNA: TGTGCCAGCAAAAGGAGGTCGAACACTGAAGCTTTCTTT; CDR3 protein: CASKRRSNTEAFF
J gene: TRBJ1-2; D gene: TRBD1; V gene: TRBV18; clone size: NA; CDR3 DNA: TGTGCCAGCTCACCACCACAGGGGACAGGCTATGGCTACACCTTC; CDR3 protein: CASSPPQGTGYGYTF
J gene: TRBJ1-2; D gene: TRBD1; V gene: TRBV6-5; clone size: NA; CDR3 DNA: TGTGCCAGCAGCCCGGACAGGAACTATGGCTACACCTTC; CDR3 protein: CASSPDRNYGYTF
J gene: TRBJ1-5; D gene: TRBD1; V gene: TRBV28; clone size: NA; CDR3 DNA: TGTGCCAGCAGAAAACAGGGGGTTAAAAATCAGCCCCAGCATTTT; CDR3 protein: CASRKQGVKNQPQHF
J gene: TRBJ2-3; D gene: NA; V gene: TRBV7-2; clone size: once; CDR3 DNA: TGTGCCAGCAGCAAAATCAGGTTCACAGATACGCAGTATTTT; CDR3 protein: CASSKIRFTDTQYF
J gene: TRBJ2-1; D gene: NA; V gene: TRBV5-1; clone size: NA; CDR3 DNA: TGCGCCAGCAGCTTGGAGCGCAATGAGCAGTTCTTC; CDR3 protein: CASSLERNEQFF
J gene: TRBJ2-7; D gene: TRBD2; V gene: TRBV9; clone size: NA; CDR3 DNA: TGTGCCAGCAGCGTAGGGGCGGGAGTTGATCTCGAGCAGTACTTC; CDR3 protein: CASSVGAGVDLEQYF
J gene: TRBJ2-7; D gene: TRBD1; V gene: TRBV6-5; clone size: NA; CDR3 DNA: TGTGCCATAGGACAGGGCTTTCCCTACGAGCAGTACTTC; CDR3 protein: CAIGQGFPYEQYF
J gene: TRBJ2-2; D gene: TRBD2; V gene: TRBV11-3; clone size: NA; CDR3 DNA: TGTGCCAGCAGCCATGGCGGGAGTAAAACCACCGGGGAGCTGTTTTTT; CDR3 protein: CASSHGGSKTTGELFF
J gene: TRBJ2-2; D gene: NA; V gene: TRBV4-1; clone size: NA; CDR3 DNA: TGCGCCAGCAGCCACTTAGGAGAGGCGAACACCGGGGAGCTGTTTTTT; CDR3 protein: CASSHLGEANTGELFF
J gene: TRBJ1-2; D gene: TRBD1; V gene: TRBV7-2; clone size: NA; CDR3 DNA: TGTGCCAGCAGACCTCTAGGACAGGGTGATGGCTACACCTTC; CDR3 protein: CASRPLGQGDGYTF
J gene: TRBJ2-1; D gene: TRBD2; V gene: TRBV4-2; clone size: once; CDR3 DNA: TGTGCCAGCAGCCAGCAAGCGGGAGCTAGCAATGAGCAGTTCTTC; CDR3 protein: CASSQQAGASNEQFF
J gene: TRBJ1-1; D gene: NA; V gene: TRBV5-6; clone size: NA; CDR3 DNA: TGTGCCAGCAGCGTCAGGGTTTTTCGCTCTGAAGCTTTCTTT; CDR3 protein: CASSVRVFRSEAFF
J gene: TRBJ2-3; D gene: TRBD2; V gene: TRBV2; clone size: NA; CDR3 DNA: TGTGCCAGCAGTGGACTAGCGGGAGGCACAGATACGCAGTATTTT; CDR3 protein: CASSGLAGGTDTQYF
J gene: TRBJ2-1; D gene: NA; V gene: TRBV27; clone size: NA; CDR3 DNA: TGTGCCAGCATCCCGGGGAGGCCTTCCTACAATGAGCAGTTCTTC; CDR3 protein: CASIPGRPSYNEQFF
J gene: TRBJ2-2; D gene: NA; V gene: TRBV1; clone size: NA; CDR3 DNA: TGCACCAGCCGTACGCAGCGGTTCCCTAGAAAGACCGGGGAGCTGTTTTTT; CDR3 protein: CTSRTQRFPRKTGELFF
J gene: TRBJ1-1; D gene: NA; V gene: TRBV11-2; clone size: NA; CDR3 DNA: TGTGCCAGCAGCTTAGCGAATGTCGAGGCTGAAGCTTTCTTT; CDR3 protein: CASSLANVEAEAFF
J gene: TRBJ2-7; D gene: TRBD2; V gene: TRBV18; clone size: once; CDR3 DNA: TGTGCCAGCTCACCAGGGCTAGCGGGAGGTCCTTTAGGATACCACGAGCAGTACTTC; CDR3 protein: CASSPGLAGGPLGYHEQYF
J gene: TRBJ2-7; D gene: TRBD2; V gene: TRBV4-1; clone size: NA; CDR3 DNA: TGCGCCAGCAGCCAAGCCTCTAGCGGGAGAAGTGGCTACGAGCAGTACTTC; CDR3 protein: CASSQASSGRSGYEQYF
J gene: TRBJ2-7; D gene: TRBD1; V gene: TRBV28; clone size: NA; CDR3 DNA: TGTGCCAGCAGTGACAGGGTCTACGAGCAGTACTTC; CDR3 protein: CASSDRVYEQYF
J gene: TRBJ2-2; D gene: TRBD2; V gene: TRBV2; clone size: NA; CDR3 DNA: TGTGCCAGCAGTAGAAAGTCCGGGACTAGGGCTCTTGCCGGGGAGCTGTTTTTT; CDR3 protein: CASSRKSGTRALAGELFF
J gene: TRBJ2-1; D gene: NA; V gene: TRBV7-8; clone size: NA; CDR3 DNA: TGTGCCAGCAGCTTCGAGAGACATCTTTACAATGAGCAGTTCTTC; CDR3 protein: CASSFERHLYNEQFF
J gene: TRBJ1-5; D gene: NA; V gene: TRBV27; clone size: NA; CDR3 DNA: TGTGCCAGCAGTCCTCTAACAGGAAATAGCAATCAGCCCCAGCATTTT; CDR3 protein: CASSPLTGNSNQPQHF